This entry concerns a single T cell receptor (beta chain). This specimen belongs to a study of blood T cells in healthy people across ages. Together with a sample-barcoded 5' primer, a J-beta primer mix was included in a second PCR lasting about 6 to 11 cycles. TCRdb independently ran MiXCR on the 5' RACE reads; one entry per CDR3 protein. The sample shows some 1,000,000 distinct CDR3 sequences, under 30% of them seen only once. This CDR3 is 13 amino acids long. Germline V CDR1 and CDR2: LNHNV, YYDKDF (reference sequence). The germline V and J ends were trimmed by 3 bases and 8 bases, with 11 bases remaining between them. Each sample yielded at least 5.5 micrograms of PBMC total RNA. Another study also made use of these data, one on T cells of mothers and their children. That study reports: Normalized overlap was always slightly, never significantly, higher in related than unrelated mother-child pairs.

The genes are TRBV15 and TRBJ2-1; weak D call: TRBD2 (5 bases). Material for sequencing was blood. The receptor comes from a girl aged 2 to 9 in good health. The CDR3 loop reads CATSRGTRDEQFF. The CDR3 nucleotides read TGTGCCACCAGCAGGGGTACTAGAGATGAGCAGTTCTTC.